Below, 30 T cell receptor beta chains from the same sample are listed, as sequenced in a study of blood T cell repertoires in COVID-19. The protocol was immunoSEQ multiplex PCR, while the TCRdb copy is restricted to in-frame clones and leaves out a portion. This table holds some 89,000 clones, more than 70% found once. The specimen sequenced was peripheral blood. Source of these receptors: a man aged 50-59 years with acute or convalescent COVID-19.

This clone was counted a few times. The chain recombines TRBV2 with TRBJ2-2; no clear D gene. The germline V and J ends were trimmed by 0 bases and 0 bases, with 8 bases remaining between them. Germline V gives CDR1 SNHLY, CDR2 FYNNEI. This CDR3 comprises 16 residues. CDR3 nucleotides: TGTGCCAGCAGTGAAGCGGTAGCAGCGAACACCGGGGAGCTGTTTTTT. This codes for CASSEAVAANTGELFF.

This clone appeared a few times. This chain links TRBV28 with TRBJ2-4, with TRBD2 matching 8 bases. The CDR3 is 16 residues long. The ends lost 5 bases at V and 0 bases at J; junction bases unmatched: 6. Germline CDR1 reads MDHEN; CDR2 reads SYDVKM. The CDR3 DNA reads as TGTGCCAGCAGTGGCTTAGCGGGACTAGCCAAAAACATTCAGTACTTC. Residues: CASSGLAGLAKNIQYF.

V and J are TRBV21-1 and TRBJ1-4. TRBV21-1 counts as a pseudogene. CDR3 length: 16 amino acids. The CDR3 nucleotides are TGTGCCAGCAGCAAAGCGCGGTGTGCAACTAATGAAAAACTGTTTTTT. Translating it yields CASSKARCATNEKLFF.

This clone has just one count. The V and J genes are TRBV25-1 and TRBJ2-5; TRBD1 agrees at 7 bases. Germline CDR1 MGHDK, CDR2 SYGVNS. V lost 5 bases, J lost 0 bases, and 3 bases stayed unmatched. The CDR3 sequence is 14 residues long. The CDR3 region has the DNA TGTGCCAGCAGTTCGGGACAGTACCAAGAGACCCAGTACTTC. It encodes CASSSGQYQETQYF. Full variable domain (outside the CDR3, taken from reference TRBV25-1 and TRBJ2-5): EADIYQTPRYLVIGTGKKITLECSQTMGHDKMYWYQQDPGMELHLIHYSYGVNSTEKGDLSSESTVSRIRTEHFPLTLESARPSHTSQYLCASSSGQYQETQYFGPGTRLLVL.

The CDR3 spells CASSQTGNTEAFF. In DNA form, the CDR3 reads TGTGCCAGCAGTCAGACAGGAAACACTGAAGCTTTCTTT. The genes are TRBV6-5 and TRBJ1-1; D is perhaps TRBD1 (6 bases). The V end lost 5 bases, the J end lost 2 bases, and 9 bases lay between the germline ends. Germline loops: CDR1 MNHEY, CDR2 SVGAGI. The CDR3 is made up of 13 amino acids.

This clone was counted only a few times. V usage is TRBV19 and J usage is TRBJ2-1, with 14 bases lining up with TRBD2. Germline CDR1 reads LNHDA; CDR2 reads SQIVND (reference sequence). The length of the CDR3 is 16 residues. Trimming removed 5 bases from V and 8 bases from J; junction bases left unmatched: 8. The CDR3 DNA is TGTGCCAGTAGTTCCCGACTAGCGGGAGGGCCGGATGAGCAGTTCTTC. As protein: CASSSRLAGGPDEQFF.

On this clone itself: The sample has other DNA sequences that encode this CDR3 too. The DNA for the CDR3 is TGCGCCAGCAGCTTGGAGGTGGGAGGGCCCCGTGAGACCCAGTACTTC. As protein: CASSLEVGGPRETQYF. The gene calls are TRBV5-1 and TRBJ2-5, with 7 bases aligning to TRBD2. The CDR3 is 16 residues long. The germline gives CDR1 SGHRS, CDR2 YFSETQ. V lost 0 bases and J lost 5; bases outside the gene matches: 10.

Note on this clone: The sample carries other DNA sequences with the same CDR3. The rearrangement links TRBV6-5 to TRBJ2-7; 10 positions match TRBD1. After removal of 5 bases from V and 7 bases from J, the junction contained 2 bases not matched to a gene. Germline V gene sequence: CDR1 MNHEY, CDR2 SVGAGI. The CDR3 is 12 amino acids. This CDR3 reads CASSRTGGEQYV. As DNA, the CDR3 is TGTGCCAGCAGTAGGACAGGGGGGGAGCAGTACGTC.

The CDR3 is CASSIDPGRGNEQFF. In DNA, the CDR3 is TGTGCCAGTAGTATAGATCCCGGGAGGGGCAATGAGCAGTTCTTC. The rearrangement links TRBV19 to TRBJ2-1, with 8 bases aligning to TRBD2. Germline V gene sequence: CDR1 LNHDA, CDR2 SQIVND (reference sequence). V lost 0 bases, J lost 6 bases, and 4 bases stayed unmatched. The CDR3 is 15 amino acids. The entire variable domain, with the rest obtained from reference TRBV19 and TRBJ2-1, is as follows: DGGITQSPKYLFRKEGQNVTLSCEQNLNHDAMYWYRQDPGQGLRLIYYSQIVNDFQKGDIAEGYSVSREKKESFPLTVTSAQKNPTAFYLCASSIDPGRGNEQFFGPGTRLTVL.

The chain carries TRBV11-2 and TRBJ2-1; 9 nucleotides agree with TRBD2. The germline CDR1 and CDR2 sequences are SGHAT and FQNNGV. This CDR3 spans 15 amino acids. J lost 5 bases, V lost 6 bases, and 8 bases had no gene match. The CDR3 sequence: CASRTAAGGHNEQFF. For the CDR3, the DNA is TGTGCCAGCAGAACCGCAGCGGGAGGCCACAATGAGCAGTTCTTC.

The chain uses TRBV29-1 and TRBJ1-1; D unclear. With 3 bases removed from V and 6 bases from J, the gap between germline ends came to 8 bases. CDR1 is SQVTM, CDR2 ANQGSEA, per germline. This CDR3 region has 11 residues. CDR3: CSVERGSEAFF. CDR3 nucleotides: TGCAGCGTTGAGAGAGGGTCTGAAGCTTTCTTT. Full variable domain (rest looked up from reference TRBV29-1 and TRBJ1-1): SAVISQKPSRDICQRGTSLTIQCQVDSQVTMMFWYRQQPGQSLTLIATANQGSEATYESGFVIDKFPISRPNLTFSTLTVSNMSPEDSSIYLCSVERGSEAFFGQGTRLTVV.

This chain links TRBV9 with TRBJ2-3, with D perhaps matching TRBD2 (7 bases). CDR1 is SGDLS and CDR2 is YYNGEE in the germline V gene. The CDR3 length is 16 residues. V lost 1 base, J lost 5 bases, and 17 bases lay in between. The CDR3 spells CASSVLGGEGGDTQYF. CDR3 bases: TGTGCCAGCAGCGTATTAGGAGGGGAGGGGGGAGATACGCAGTATTTT.

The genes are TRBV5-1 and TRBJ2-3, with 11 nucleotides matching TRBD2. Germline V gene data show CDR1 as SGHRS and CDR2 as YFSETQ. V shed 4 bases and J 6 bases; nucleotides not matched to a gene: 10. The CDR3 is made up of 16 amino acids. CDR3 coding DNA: TGCGCCAGCAGCATCCAAACTAGCGGGGGAAGGGATACGCAGTATTTT. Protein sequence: CASSIQTSGGRDTQYF.

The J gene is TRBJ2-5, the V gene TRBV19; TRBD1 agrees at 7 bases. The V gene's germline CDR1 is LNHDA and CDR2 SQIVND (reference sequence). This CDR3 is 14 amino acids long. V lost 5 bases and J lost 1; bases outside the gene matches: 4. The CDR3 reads CASSLGTAQETQYF. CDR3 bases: TGTGCCAGTAGTCTGGGGACAGCCCAAGAGACCCAGTACTTC.

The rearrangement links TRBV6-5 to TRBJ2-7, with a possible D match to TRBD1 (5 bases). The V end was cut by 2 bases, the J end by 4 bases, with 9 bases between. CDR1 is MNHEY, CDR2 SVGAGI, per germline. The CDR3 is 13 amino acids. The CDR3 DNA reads TGTGCCAGCAGTTACAGGGGAACTTACGAGCAGTACTTC. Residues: CASSYRGTYEQYF.

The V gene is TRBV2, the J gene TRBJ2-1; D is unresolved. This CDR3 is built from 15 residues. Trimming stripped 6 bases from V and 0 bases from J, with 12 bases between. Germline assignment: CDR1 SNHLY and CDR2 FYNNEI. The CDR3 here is CASRYLPSSYNEQFF. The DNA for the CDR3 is TGTGCCAGCAGATACCTCCCTAGCTCCTACAATGAGCAGTTCTTC.

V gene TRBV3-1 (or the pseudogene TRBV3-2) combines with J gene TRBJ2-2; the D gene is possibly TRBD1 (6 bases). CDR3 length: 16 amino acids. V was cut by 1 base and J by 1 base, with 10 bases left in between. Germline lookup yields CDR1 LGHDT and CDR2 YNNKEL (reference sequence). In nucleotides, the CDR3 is TGTGCCAGCAGCCAAGTCCAGGGGCGGAACACCGGGGAGCTGTTTTTT. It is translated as CASSQVQGRNTGELFF.

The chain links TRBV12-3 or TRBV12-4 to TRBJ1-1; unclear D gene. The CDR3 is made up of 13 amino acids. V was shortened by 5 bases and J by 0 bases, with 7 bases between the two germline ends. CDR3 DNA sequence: TGTGCCAGCAGTCAGGCCATGAACACTGAAGCTTTCTTT. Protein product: CASSQAMNTEAFF.

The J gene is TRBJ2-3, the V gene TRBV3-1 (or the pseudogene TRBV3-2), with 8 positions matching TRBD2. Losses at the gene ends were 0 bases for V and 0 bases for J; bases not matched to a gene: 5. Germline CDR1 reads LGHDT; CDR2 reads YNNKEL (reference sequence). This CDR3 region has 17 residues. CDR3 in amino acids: CASSQDSSGYSTDTQYF. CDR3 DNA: TGTGCCAGCAGCCAAGACTCTAGCGGGTATAGCACAGATACGCAGTATTTT.

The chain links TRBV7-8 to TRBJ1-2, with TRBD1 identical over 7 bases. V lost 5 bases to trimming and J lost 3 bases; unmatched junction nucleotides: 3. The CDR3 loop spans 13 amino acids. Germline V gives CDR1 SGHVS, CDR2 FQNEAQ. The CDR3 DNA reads TGTGCCAGCAGCCAACAGGGGCACTATGGCTACACCTTC. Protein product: CASSQQGHYGYTF.

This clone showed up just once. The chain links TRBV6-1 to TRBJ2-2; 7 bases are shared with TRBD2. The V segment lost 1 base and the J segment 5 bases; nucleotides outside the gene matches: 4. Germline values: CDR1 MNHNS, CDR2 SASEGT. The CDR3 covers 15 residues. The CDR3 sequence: CASSEERGLTGELFF. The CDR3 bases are TGTGCCAGCAGTGAAGAGCGGGGCTTAACCGGGGAGCTGTTTTTT.

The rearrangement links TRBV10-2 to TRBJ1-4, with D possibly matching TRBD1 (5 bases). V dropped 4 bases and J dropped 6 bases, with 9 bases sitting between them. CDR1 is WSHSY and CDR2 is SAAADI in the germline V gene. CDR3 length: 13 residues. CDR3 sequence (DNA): TGCGCCAGCAGTGCCCGGGGGTATGAAAAACTGTTTTTT. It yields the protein CASSARGYEKLFF.

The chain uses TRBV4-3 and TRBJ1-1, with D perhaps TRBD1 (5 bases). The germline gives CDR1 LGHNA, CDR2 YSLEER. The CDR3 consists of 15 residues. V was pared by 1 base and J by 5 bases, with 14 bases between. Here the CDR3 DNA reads TGCGCCAGCAGCCAAGCGCAGGGTGTTCTTACTGAAGCTTTCTTT. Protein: CASSQAQGVLTEAFF.

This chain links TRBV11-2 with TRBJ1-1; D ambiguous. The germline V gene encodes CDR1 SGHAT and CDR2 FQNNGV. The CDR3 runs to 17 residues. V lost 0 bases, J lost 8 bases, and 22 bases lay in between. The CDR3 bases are TGTGCCAGCAGCTTAGATTTCCAATTCGGGAGAAATGGGGAAGCTTTCTTT. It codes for CASSLDFQFGRNGEAFF.

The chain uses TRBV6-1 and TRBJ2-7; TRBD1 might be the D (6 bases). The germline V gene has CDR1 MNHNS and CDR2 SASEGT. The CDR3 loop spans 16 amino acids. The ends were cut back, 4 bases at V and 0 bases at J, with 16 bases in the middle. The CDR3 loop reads CASSGRRDTLSYEQYF. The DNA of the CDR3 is TGTGCCAGCAGTGGGCGACGGGACACCCTCTCCTACGAGCAGTACTTC.

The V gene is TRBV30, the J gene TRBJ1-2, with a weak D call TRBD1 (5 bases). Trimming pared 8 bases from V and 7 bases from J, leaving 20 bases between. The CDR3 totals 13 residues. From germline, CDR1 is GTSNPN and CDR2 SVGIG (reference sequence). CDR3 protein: CARNPTGGGGYTF. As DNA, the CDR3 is TGTGCCCGGAACCCCACCGGGGGGGGTGGCTACACCTTC.

The CDR3 here is CASSLEGTTEAFF. CDR3 DNA sequence: TGTGCCAGCAGCTTAGAGGGAACCACTGAAGCTTTCTTT. V gene TRBV7-3 combines with J gene TRBJ1-1; D gene uncertain. The V end lost 2 bases, the J end lost 4 bases, and 8 bases lay between the germline ends. CDR1 and CDR2 (germline): SGHTA, FQGTGA. The CDR3 length is 13 residues.

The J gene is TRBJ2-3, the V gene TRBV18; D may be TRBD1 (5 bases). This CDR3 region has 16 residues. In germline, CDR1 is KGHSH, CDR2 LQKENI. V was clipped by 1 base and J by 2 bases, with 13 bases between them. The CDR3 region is CASSPRNRMNTDTQYF. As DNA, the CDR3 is TGTGCCAGCTCACCACGGAACAGGATGAACACAGATACGCAGTATTTT.

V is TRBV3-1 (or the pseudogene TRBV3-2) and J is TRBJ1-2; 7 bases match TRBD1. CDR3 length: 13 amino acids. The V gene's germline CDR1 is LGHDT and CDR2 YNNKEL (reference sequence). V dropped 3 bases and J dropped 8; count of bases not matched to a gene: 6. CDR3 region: CASSHAGTAGYTF. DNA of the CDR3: TGTGCCAGCAGCCATGCCGGGACAGCGGGCTACACCTTC.

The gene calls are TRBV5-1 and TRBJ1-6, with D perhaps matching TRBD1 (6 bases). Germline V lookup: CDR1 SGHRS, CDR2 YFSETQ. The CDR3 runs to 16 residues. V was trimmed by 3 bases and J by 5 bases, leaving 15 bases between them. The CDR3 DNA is TGCGCCAGCAGCTCTGACTTGACAGGTGATAATTCACCCCTCCACTTT. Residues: CASSSDLTGDNSPLHF.